This T cell receptor beta chain comes out of a study of response to subunit inactivated influenza vaccine. TCRdb analysed the RT-PCR reads with MiXCR anew, one entry per CDR3 protein. This sample carries approximately 530,000 distinct CDR3 sequences, 10% to 15% of them seen once, and the ten largest clones take about 12%. The study, taken as a whole, reports: That few new T cells are recruited by each seasonal influenza vaccination was the authors' suggestion.

The junction had 12 bases not matched to a gene; V was cut back by 3 bases and J by 0 bases. The germline V gene encodes CDR1 MDHEN and CDR2 SYDVKM. The CDR3 contains 18 residues. The sample holds a few counts of this clonotype. Its cognate antigen is unknown. The receptor's source is a man between 45 and 60 years old who received an inactivated influenza vaccine. The chain carries TRBV28 and TRBJ2-3; 7 bases are a match to TRBD2. Sequenced material: PBMCs from blood, taken roughly 47 days after vaccination. CDR3 bases: TGTGCCAGCAGTTTCAGTGCTAGCGGACACACTAGCACAGATACGCAGTATTTT. Translating gives CASSFSASGHTSTDTQYF.